Below, one T cell receptor beta chain is given with its context. Antigen unknown. Investigators profiled TCR beta VDJ and CDR3 from genomic DNA template. TCRdb itself ran the reads through MiXCR, one entry per CDR3 protein. The table lists around 230,000 distinct CDR3 sequences, 61% of them singletons. V dropped 8 bases and J dropped 5 bases, with 31 bases sitting between them. Germline V gene sequence: CDR1 SEHNR, CDR2 FQNEAQ (reference sequence). The CDR3 extends over 19 amino acids. The data were obtained in a study of CD8+CD57+ T cells in acquired aplastic anemia. General study results and limits: Roughly 30 CD8+ CDR3 sequences occurred in both the patients and the controls.

The sequencing sample was made of sorted CD4+, CD8+, or CD8+CD57+ T cells (not recorded which) from PBMCs. This sequence joins TRBV7-9 and TRBJ2-1; D possibly uses TRBD1 or TRBD2 (5 bases each). The clonotype originates from a human donor in good health. This chain's CDR3 is CASSPPRGSTGPNHNEQFF. As DNA, the CDR3 is TGTGCCAGCTCACCACCCCGGGGAAGCACGGGACCCAATCACAATGAGCAGTTCTTC.